Presented here are 30 T cell receptor beta chains from one specimen sequenced in a study of blood T cell repertoires in COVID-19. Profiling relied on immunoSEQ multiplex PCR, and the TCRdb table lists in-frame clones only, not all of them. Among 150,000 to 200,000 clones listed, 81% were seen once. Sequenced input: peripheral blood. Receptors were obtained from a woman aged 40-49 years with COVID-19, enrolled during active disease.

This chain joins TRBV5-1 and TRBJ1-2; 8 bases map to TRBD1. This CDR3 is 15 amino acids long. V gave up 4 bases and J gave up 3 bases; unmatched junction bases: 8. Germline V lookup: CDR1 SGHRS, CDR2 YFSETQ. The CDR3 reads CASSPRPDRDYGYTF. As DNA, the CDR3 is TGCGCCAGCAGCCCGCGCCCGGACAGGGACTATGGCTACACCTTC.

V is TRBV15 and J is TRBJ1-3, with 9 bases that match TRBD1. The CDR3 extends over 13 amino acids. CDR1 and CDR2 (germline): LNHNV, YYDKDF (reference sequence). J was trimmed by 5 bases and V by 7 bases; bases with no gene match: 3. The CDR3 nucleotides are TGTGCCACCATGGACAGGGGTCGAAACACCATATATTTT. It encodes CATMDRGRNTIYF. The full variable domain, rest sourced from reference TRBV15 and TRBJ1-3, is DAMVIQNPRYQVTQFGKPVTLSCSQTLNHNVMYWYQQKSSQAPKLLFHYYDKDFNNEADTPDNFQSRRPNTSFCFLDIRSPGLGDTAMYLCATMDRGRNTIYFGEGSWLTVV.

This rearrangement joins TRBV5-1 to TRBJ2-1; 15 bases fit TRBD2. V gave up 4 bases and J gave up 5 bases; unmatched junction bases: 19. Germline V CDR1 and CDR2: SGHRS, YFSETQ. The CDR3 spans 21 residues. The CDR3 sequence is CASSPFPGLAGGWGGDNEQFF. CDR3 nucleotides: TGCGCCAGCAGCCCATTCCCGGGACTAGCGGGAGGATGGGGAGGGGACAATGAGCAGTTCTTC.

This clone was counted a few times. This sequence joins TRBV2 and TRBJ1-5; possible D gene TRBD1, 5 bases. With 7 bases removed from V and 3 bases from J, the gap between germline ends came to 10 bases. CDR1 SNHLY and CDR2 FYNNEI come from the germline V gene. The CDR3 runs to 13 residues. This CDR3 is CASTRDNNQPQHF. In nucleotides, the CDR3 is TGTGCCAGCACCAGGGATAACAATCAGCCCCAGCATTTT.

The V gene is TRBV20-1, the J gene TRBJ2-4, with TRBD1 identical over 8 bases. This CDR3 spans 15 amino acids. After removal of 3 bases from V and 0 bases from J, the junction contained 4 bases not matched to a gene. Germline values: CDR1 DFQATT, CDR2 SNEGSKA (reference sequence). The CDR3 sequence is CSASRTGLAKNIQYF. The CDR3 coding sequence is TGCAGTGCTAGTCGGACAGGGCTAGCCAAAAACATTCAGTACTTC.

This chain links TRBV9 with TRBJ1-1, with 8 bases lining up with TRBD1. Trimming cost V 0 bases and J 3 bases; bases outside gene matches: 4. In germline, CDR1 is SGDLS, CDR2 YYNGEE. The CDR3 consists of 15 residues. CDR3 sequence: CASSVVGQGDTEAFF. The CDR3 DNA reads TGTGCCAGCAGCGTAGTTGGACAGGGCGACACTGAAGCTTTCTTT.

The chain is built from TRBV18 and TRBJ2-4; TRBD1 agrees at 7 bases. This CDR3 comprises 16 residues. V was clipped by 0 bases and J by 4 bases; unmatched bases: 6. The germline V gene encodes CDR1 KGHSH and CDR2 LQKENI. The CDR3 here is CASSPPQGGVKNIQYF. CDR3 coding DNA: TGTGCCAGCTCACCACCTCAAGGGGGCGTGAAAAACATTCAGTACTTC.

This chain joins TRBV9 and TRBJ2-1; tentatively, D is TRBD2 (6 bases). CDR1 SGDLS and CDR2 YYNGEE come from the germline V gene. V gave up 3 bases and J gave up 0 bases, with 10 bases separating them. This CDR3 is 15 amino acids long. The CDR3 region is CASSAGGSSYNEQFF. The CDR3 DNA is TGTGCCAGCAGCGCCGGGGGTAGCTCCTACAATGAGCAGTTCTTC.

The V and J genes are TRBV12-5 and TRBJ2-5, with TRBD1 matching over 10 bases. The trim removed 3 bases at V and 2 bases at J, leaving 3 bases unmatched. Germline lookup yields CDR1 LGHNT and CDR2 FRNRAP. The CDR3 contains 15 residues. This chain's CDR3 is CASGLDRGRQETQYF. CDR3 nucleotides: TGTGCTAGTGGTTTAGACAGGGGGCGGCAAGAGACCCAGTACTTC.

The V and J genes are TRBV5-4 and TRBJ2-1; TRBD2 is a possible D gene (5 bases). This CDR3 spans 13 amino acids. CDR1 is SGHNT and CDR2 is YYREEE in the germline V gene (reference sequence). Trimming left V 2 bases short and J 6 bases short, with 9 bases between. The CDR3 DNA reads as TGTGCCAGCAGCTTCCCCGAGGGCAATGAGCAGTTCTTC. Translating gives CASSFPEGNEQFF. Looking up the rest from reference TRBV5-4 and TRBJ2-1 gives the full variable domain: ETGVTQSPTHLIKTRGQQVTLRCSSQSGHNTVSWYQQALGQGPQFIFQYYREEENGRGNFPPRFSGLQFPNYSSELNVNALELDDSALYLCASSFPEGNEQFFGPGTRLTVL.

The chain links TRBV5-1 to TRBJ2-1; TRBD2 matches at 10 bases. Germline trimming cut 0 bases from V and 9 bases from J; bases unmatched to any gene: 6. The V gene's germline CDR1 is SGHRS and CDR2 YFSETQ. CDR3 size: 15 residues. The CDR3 DNA follows: TGCGCCAGCAGCTTGGACCTAGCGGGAGTTGGTGAGCAGTTCTTC. Amino acids: CASSLDLAGVGEQFF.

The V and J genes are TRBV19 and TRBJ2-1; 8 nucleotides agree with TRBD2. V was clipped by 2 bases and J by 9 bases; unmatched bases: 9. This CDR3 contains 15 residues. Germline lookup yields CDR1 LNHDA and CDR2 SQIVND (reference sequence). As DNA, the CDR3 is TGTGCCAGTAGTATAAGCGAGCGGGGGCTTGGTGAGCAGTTCTTC. Its protein product is CASSISERGLGEQFF.

The chain employs TRBV4-1 and TRBJ1-2; 7 positions agree with TRBD1. Germline-derived CDR1 and CDR2 are MGHRA and YSYEKL. The CDR3 sequence is 12 residues long. Trimming took 1 base from V and 10 from J; bases not matched to a gene: 3. The CDR3 here is CASSQGTGDYTF. The CDR3 DNA reads TGCGCCAGCAGCCAAGGGACAGGCGACTACACCTTC.

This clone is a singleton in its sample. The rearrangement links TRBV9 to TRBJ2-1, with D possibly matching TRBD2 (6 bases). The V and J ends lost 3 bases and 7 bases respectively, with 17 bases between them. This CDR3 is 15 amino acids long. The germline CDR1 and CDR2 sequences are SGDLS and YYNGEE. The CDR3 nucleotides read TGTGCCAGCAGCGGCCTCGGGACTCCCGAGAATGAGCAGTTCTTC. Translating gives CASSGLGTPENEQFF.

The chain uses TRBV20-1 and TRBJ2-2; possibly TRBD1 or TRBD2 for D (6 bases each). The CDR3 has 15 amino acids. The germline V and J ends were trimmed by 3 bases and 1 base, with 12 bases remaining between them. Germline V gives CDR1 DFQATT, CDR2 SNEGSKA (reference sequence). As DNA, the CDR3 is TGCAGTGCTAGTGCGGGACACCTGAACACCGGGGAGCTGTTTTTT. This sequence encodes CSASAGHLNTGELFF.

V usage is TRBV7-9 and J usage is TRBJ2-7, with D hard to call. In germline, CDR1 is SEHNR, CDR2 FQNEAQ (reference sequence). V gave up 3 bases and J gave up 5 bases, with 5 bases separating them. CDR3 length equals 11 residues. The CDR3 loop reads CASSLTNEQYF. Here the CDR3 DNA reads TGTGCCAGCAGCTTGACAAACGAGCAGTACTTC.

The chain combines TRBV5-1 with TRBJ2-1, with a tentative D call TRBD2 (5 bases). V was clipped by 0 bases and J by 0 bases, with 10 bases between them. CDR3 size: 16 residues. Germline loops: CDR1 SGHRS, CDR2 YFSETQ. CDR3 sequence: CASSLEAVSSYNEQFF. The DNA for the CDR3 is TGCGCCAGCAGCTTGGAAGCGGTAAGCTCCTACAATGAGCAGTTCTTC.

The V call is TRBV14, the J call TRBJ2-7; D not certain. V was pared by 4 bases and J by 0 bases, with 10 bases between. This CDR3 is built from 14 residues. Germline V gives CDR1 SGHDN, CDR2 FVKESK. The CDR3, as DNA: TGTGCCAGCAGCCCGGCGGTTAGCTCCTACGAGCAGTACTTC. This translates into CASSPAVSSYEQYF. The variable domain in full, completed from reference TRBV14 and TRBJ2-7, reads EAGVTQFPSHSVIEKGQTVTLRCDPISGHDNLYWYRRVMGKEIKFLLHFVKESKQDESGMPNNRFLAERTGGTYSTLKVQPAELEDSGVYFCASSPAVSSYEQYFGPGTRLTVT.

V is TRBV9 and J is TRBJ1-3; 9 positions match TRBD1. V lost 3 bases and J lost 8; bases outside the gene matches: 12. Germline CDR1 and CDR2: SGDLS and YYNGEE. CDR3 length: 16 amino acids. DNA for the CDR3: TGTGCCAGCAGCGCAGGGACAGGGACCCTGGGGTACACCATATATTTT. This gives the protein CASSAGTGTLGYTIYF.

The V call is TRBV5-1, the J call TRBJ1-2; the D is unclear. The CDR3 extends over 18 amino acids. CDR1 is SGHRS, CDR2 YFSETQ, per germline. V lost 0 bases, J lost 3 bases, and 21 bases lay in between. CDR3 in DNA: TGCGCCAGCAGCTTGGGGGCGACCTTGCTGGCCCCGCACTATGGCTACACCTTC. As protein: CASSLGATLLAPHYGYTF.

This clone was observed once. V gene TRBV6-6 combines with J gene TRBJ2-1, with 8 bases lining up with TRBD2. Germline-derived CDR1 and CDR2 are MNHNY and SVGAGI (reference sequence). Germline trimming cut 5 bases from V and 3 bases from J; bases unmatched to any gene: 12. The CDR3 sequence is 17 residues long. The CDR3 loop reads CASSPIKPGLDYNEQFF. CDR3 in DNA: TGTGCCAGCAGTCCTATAAAACCGGGACTAGACTACAATGAGCAGTTCTTC.

The chain is built from TRBV27 and TRBJ2-2, with 11 positions matching TRBD2. Germline V gene data show CDR1 as MNHEY and CDR2 as SMNVEV (reference sequence). The junction had 4 bases not matched to a gene; V was cut back by 5 bases and J by 2 bases. This CDR3 comprises 16 residues. The CDR3 loop is CASSTSGRINTGELFF. The CDR3 region has the DNA TGTGCCAGCAGTACTAGCGGGAGAATTAACACCGGGGAGCTGTTTTTT.

The rearrangement joins TRBV30 to TRBJ2-2; the match to TRBD2 covers 7 bases. This CDR3 is built from 13 residues. J was trimmed by 7 bases and V by 1 base; bases with no gene match: 3. Per the germline V gene, CDR1 is GTSNPN and CDR2 is SVGIG (reference sequence). The CDR3 loop is CAWSGLAGGELFF. In nucleotides, the CDR3 is TGTGCCTGGAGTGGATTAGCGGGCGGGGAGCTGTTTTTT.

The chain is built from TRBV7-3 and TRBJ2-3, with 9 bases identical to TRBD1. Looked up from germline, CDR1 is SGHTA and CDR2 is FQGTGA. This CDR3 has 15 residues. V lost 1 base, J lost 4 bases, and 3 bases stayed unmatched. Here the CDR3 reads CASSLRGQGADTQYF. The DNA of the CDR3 is TGTGCCAGCAGCTTAAGGGGACAGGGCGCAGATACGCAGTATTTT.

The genes are TRBV7-3 and TRBJ1-6; D is possibly TRBD1 (6 bases). Trimming took 2 bases from V and 5 from J, leaving 10 bases between them. Germline V gene lookup returns CDR1 SGHTA and CDR2 FQGTGA. This CDR3 is built from 15 residues. DNA for the CDR3: TGTGCCAGCAGCTTAGACAGGACCGATAATTCACCCCTCCACTTT. This sequence encodes CASSLDRTDNSPLHF.

The V call is TRBV30, the J call TRBJ1-4; 11 bases are shared with TRBD1. Per the germline V gene, CDR1 is GTSNPN and CDR2 is SVGIG (reference sequence). The ends lost 3 bases at V and 0 bases at J; junction bases unmatched: 6. CDR3 length: 17 amino acids. Written as DNA, the CDR3 is TGTGCCTGGAGGGACAGGGGGCGCGCCCCAACTAATGAAAAACTGTTTTTT. It yields the protein CAWRDRGRAPTNEKLFF.

J is TRBJ1-2 and V is TRBV7-9; D gene ambiguous. The CDR3 is 14 residues long. CDR1 and CDR2 (germline): SEHNR, FQNEAQ (reference sequence). Trimming removed 0 bases at V and 5 bases at J, with 10 bases between. CDR3 nucleotides: TGTGCCAGCAGCTTAGCGGGCAGGAAGTATGGCTACACCTTC. Amino acid sequence: CASSLAGRKYGYTF.

V gene TRBV3-1 (or the pseudogene TRBV3-2) combines with J gene TRBJ1-5; 7 bases fit TRBD1. Germline loops: CDR1 LGHDT, CDR2 YNNKEL (reference sequence). CDR3 length: 14 residues. After removal of 1 base from V and 7 bases from J, the junction contained 4 bases not matched to a gene. The CDR3 sequence is CASSQAQDRQPQHF. CDR3 bases: TGTGCCAGCAGCCAAGCCCAGGACAGGCAGCCCCAGCATTTT.

The chain carries TRBV12-3 or TRBV12-4 and TRBJ2-5; no firm D call. V gave up 5 bases and J gave up 7 bases, with 11 bases separating them. There are 12 residues in the CDR3. The CDR3 sequence is CASSPVLGTQYF. The CDR3 DNA reads TGTGCCAGCAGTCCGGTTCTTGGGACCCAGTACTTC.

The J gene is TRBJ2-7, the V gene TRBV2, with TRBD1 identical over 7 bases. Germline trimming cut 2 bases from V and 0 bases from J; bases unmatched to any gene: 7. Germline CDR1 SNHLY, CDR2 FYNNEI. The CDR3 spans 16 residues. The CDR3, as DNA: TGTGCCAGCAGTGAACAGGGACAGCTTATCTCCTACGAGCAGTACTTC. Translating it yields CASSEQGQLISYEQYF.